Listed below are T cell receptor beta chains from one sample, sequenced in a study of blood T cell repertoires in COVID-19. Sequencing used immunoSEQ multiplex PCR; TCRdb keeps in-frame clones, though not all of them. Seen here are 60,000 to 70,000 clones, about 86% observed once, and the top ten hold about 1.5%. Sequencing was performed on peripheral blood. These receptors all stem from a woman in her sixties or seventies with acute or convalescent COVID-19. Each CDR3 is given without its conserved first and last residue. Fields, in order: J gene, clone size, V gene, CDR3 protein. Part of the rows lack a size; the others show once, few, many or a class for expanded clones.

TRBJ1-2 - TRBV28 ASSHGTGAYGYT
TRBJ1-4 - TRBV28 AMGQIEKLF
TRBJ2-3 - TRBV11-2 ASSLRQSTDTQY
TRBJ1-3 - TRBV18 ASSPPGGPSSGNTIY
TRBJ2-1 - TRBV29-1 SGTGGTNEQF
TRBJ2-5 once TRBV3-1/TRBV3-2 ASSQAGLASGPRGAQY
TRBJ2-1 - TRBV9 ASSVSGGRYNEQF
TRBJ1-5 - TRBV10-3 ATRTGGDLYQPQH
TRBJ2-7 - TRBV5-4 ASSSRDRVFSEQY
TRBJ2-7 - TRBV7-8 ASSLGDSYEQY
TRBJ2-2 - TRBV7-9 ASSLRLAGGLSGELF
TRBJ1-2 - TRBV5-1 ASSSQGYGYT
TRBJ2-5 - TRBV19 ASSTGGTGFQETQY
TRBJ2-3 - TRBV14 ASSQESTGLDTQY
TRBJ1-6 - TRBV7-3 ASSRDSSYNSPLH
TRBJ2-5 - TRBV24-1 ATSLAGAGETQY
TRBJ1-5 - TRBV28 ASSFYVRGLVGQPQH
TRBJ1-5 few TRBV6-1 ASSDHRGMYQPQH
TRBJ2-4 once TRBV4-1 ASSLEPGVLAKNIQY
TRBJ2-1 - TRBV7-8 ASSPLAGGPNEQF
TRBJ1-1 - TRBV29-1 SARELNTEAF
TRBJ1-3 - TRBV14 ASSQERVSGNTIY
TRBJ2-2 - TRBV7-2 ASSFLAGGILNTGELF
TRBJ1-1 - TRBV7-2 ASSVGRNTEAF
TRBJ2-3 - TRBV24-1 ATSDVGGGTDTQY
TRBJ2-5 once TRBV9 ASSVGPSGGETQY
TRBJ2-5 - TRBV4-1 ASSQDRTGTMVRAQY
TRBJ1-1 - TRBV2 ASLYLWNTEAF
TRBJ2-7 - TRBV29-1 SCQLAGEPYEQY
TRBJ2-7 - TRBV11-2 ASSRRGTGNYEQY
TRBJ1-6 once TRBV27 ASSPSLTPPLH
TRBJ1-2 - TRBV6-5 ASSYSGPQPNYGYT
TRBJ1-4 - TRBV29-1 SVGGGHFGSEKLF
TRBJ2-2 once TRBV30 AWRQTGQGSPGELF
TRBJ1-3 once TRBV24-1 ATSDSRTGEVSGNTIY
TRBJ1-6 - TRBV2 ASSAGYNSPLH
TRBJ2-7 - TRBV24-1 ATSGYNGEQY
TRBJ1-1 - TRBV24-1 ATSGGGSHTEAF
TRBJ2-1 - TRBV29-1 SVDALGINEQF
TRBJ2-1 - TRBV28 ASSSLAGGHVEQF
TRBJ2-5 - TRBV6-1 ASSSGETQY